One sample yielded the 29 T cell receptor beta chains listed below, sequenced in a study of identical twins (dated by TCRdb to the mid-2010s). The method was 5' RACE. The sample was run on an Illumina HiSeq 2000. Using fastp trimming at Q25 and MiXCR clonotype assembly, TCRdb reanalyzed the public sequencing data and kept in-frame beta chains. Rows with one shared CDR3 protein collapse into an entry with the most common genes and DNA. In this sample the table shows around 290,000 distinct CDR3 sequences, roughly 10% of which occur a single time. Of the sample, roughly 6.4% falls within the top ten clones. The sample was also linked to a second study, of yellow fever vaccine responses in identical twins.

Sequenced input: CD8+ T cells sorted from blood. These receptors all stem from a woman under 30 in good health.

The J gene is TRBJ2-7, the V gene TRBV7-2; 8 nucleotides match TRBD2. Losses at the gene ends were 3 bases for V and 1 base for J; bases not matched to a gene: 11. Germline V gene lookup returns CDR1 SGHTA and CDR2 FQGNSA. The CDR3 loop spans 17 amino acids. The CDR3 region is CASSFPRTSGASYEQYF. As DNA, the CDR3 is TGTGCCAGCAGCTTCCCCAGAACTAGCGGTGCGTCCTACGAGCAGTACTTC.

V is TRBV12-5 and J is TRBJ1-2, with unresolved D. The CDR3 runs 16 residues. CDR1 is LGHNT, CDR2 FRNRAP, per germline. The V end was cut by 1 base, the J end by 4 bases, with 16 bases between. Here the CDR3 DNA reads TGTGCTAGTGGTTTGGAAGACCGCTATCTGGCCTATGGCTACACCTTC. Translating it yields CASGLEDRYLAYGYTF.

This clonotype was detected ten times or more. The chain combines TRBV12-3 or TRBV12-4 with TRBJ2-1, with TRBD2 identical over 9 bases. After removal of 3 bases from V and 7 bases from J, the junction contained 13 bases not matched to a gene. The CDR3 length is 17 residues. The CDR3 loop reads CASSFGSGAGGPNEQFF. CDR3 nucleotide sequence: TGTGCCAGCAGTTTTGGTTCCGGGGCGGGGGGGCCAAATGAGCAGTTCTTC.

This clonotype was detected a few times. The rearrangement links TRBV2 to TRBJ2-7; 10 nucleotides align to TRBD1. V was clipped by 10 bases and J by 3 bases; unmatched bases: 3. The CDR3 length is 12 residues. The germline V gene encodes CDR1 SNHLY and CDR2 FYNNEI. CDR3 in amino acids: CAIRDRGYEQYF. As DNA, the CDR3 is TGTGCCATCCGGGACAGGGGCTACGAGCAGTACTTC. Together with reference TRBV2 and TRBJ2-7, the CDR3 gives the full variable domain: EPEVTQTPSHQVTQMGQEVILRCVPISNHLYFYWYRQILGQKVEFLVSFYNNEISEKSEIFDDQFSVERPDGSNFTLKIRSTKLEDSAMYFCAIRDRGYEQYFGPGTRLTVT.

This clonotype was counted only a few times. The chain links TRBV4-3 to TRBJ2-4; 11 bases are shared with TRBD1. Germline CDR1 reads LGHNA; CDR2 reads YSLEER. The CDR3 extends over 14 amino acids. V gave up 4 bases and J gave up 7 bases; unmatched junction bases: 3. CDR3 sequence: CASSPGTGGNIQYF. For the CDR3, the DNA is TGCGCCAGCAGCCCCGGGACAGGGGGGAACATTCAGTACTTC.

There are many counts of this clonotype. The chain recombines TRBV4-3 with TRBJ2-7, with TRBD1 matching 7 bases. There are 16 residues in the CDR3. In germline, CDR1 is LGHNA, CDR2 YSLEER. V trimming: 0 bases; J trimming: 0 bases; junction bases outside the gene matches: 5. The CDR3 protein is CASSQDRRTGSYEQYF. The CDR3 bases are TGCGCCAGCAGCCAAGATAGGCGGACAGGCTCCTACGAGCAGTACTTC.

This clonotype occurred a few times. The CDR3 sequence: CASSTYRGLSYEQYF. Written as DNA, the CDR3 is TGTGCCAGCAGTACTTACAGGGGGCTAAGCTACGAGCAGTACTTC. The chain recombines TRBV28 with TRBJ2-7, with 9 bases identical to TRBD1. Germline V lookup: CDR1 MDHEN, CDR2 SYDVKM. J gave up 3 bases and V 5 bases, and 8 bases lay outside the gene matches. The CDR3 consists of 15 residues.

The chain joins TRBV20-1 to TRBJ2-2; 7 bases map to TRBD1. The trim removed 8 bases at V and 3 bases at J, leaving 15 bases unmatched. The CDR3 covers 16 residues. Per the germline V gene, CDR1 is DFQATT and CDR2 is SNEGSKA (reference sequence). In nucleotides, the CDR3 is TGCAGTACGCGATTTCTAGGGGGCGCCGACACCGGGGAGCTGTTTTTT. Translating gives CSTRFLGGADTGELFF.

The rearrangement uses TRBV9 and TRBJ2-3, with 8 bases matching TRBD1. After removal of 0 bases from V and 4 bases from J, the junction contained 7 bases not matched to a gene. This CDR3 spans 16 amino acids. Germline CDR1 SGDLS, CDR2 YYNGEE. CDR3 coding DNA: TGTGCCAGCAGCGTAGAAGGGGGACAGGACGCAGATACGCAGTATTTT. This codes for CASSVEGGQDADTQYF. Drawing the rest from reference TRBV9 and TRBJ2-3, the complete variable domain is DSGVTQTPKHLITATGQRVTLRCSPRSGDLSVYWYQQSLDQGLQFLIQYYNGEERAKGNILERFSAQQFPDLHSELNLSSLELGDSALYFCASSVEGGQDADTQYFGPGTRLTVL.

At least ten counts were recorded for this clonotype. This chain connects TRBV4-1 to TRBJ2-2; 10 nucleotides align to TRBD2. Germline CDR1 reads MGHRA; CDR2 reads YSYEKL. The CDR3 loop spans 17 amino acids. V gave up 0 bases and J gave up 3 bases; unmatched junction bases: 4. The CDR3 DNA sequence: TGCGCCAGCAGCCAAGAAGTTAGCGGGGGGCACACCGGGGAGCTGTTTTTT. It translates to CASSQEVSGGHTGELFF.

The V call is TRBV20-1, the J call TRBJ2-6; TRBD2 is a possible D gene (5 bases). Germline assignment: CDR1 DFQATT and CDR2 SNEGSKA (reference sequence). CDR3 length: 16 amino acids. Deletions cut 4 bases from V and 0 bases from J, with 13 bases between. CDR3 sequence reads: CSATRGSLSGANVLTF. CDR3 nucleotides: TGCAGTGCTACACGGGGTTCCCTCTCTGGGGCCAACGTCCTGACTTTC.

This clonotype showed up many times. The V gene is TRBV5-1, the J gene TRBJ2-5; perhaps TRBD2 as D (6 bases). The V gene lost 0 bases and the J gene lost 3 bases, with 18 bases spanning the gap. The CDR3 length is 17 residues. Germline V gene lookup returns CDR1 SGHRS and CDR2 YFSETQ. This CDR3 is CASSLVGGGAMEETQYF. CDR3 sequence (DNA): TGCGCCAGCAGCTTGGTCGGTGGAGGGGCGATGGAAGAGACCCAGTACTTC.

The sample holds a few counts of this clonotype. Here the CDR3 reads CSARIPANTGELFF. CDR3 bases: TGCAGTGCCAGGATACCCGCGAACACCGGGGAGCTGTTTTTT. The rearrangement uses TRBV20-1 and TRBJ2-2; D gene ambiguous. Germline CDR1 and CDR2: DFQATT and SNEGSKA (reference sequence). The CDR3 has 14 amino acids. V was shortened by 6 bases and J by 0 bases, with 11 bases between the two germline ends.

The sample holds many counts of this clonotype. The chain links TRBV4-1 to TRBJ2-3, with D possibly matching TRBD2 (5 bases). Deletions cut 0 bases from V and 2 bases from J, with 9 bases between. Germline CDR1 MGHRA, CDR2 YSYEKL. This CDR3 spans 15 amino acids. CDR3 coding DNA: TGCGCCAGCAGCCAAGAGGAGCGGCCCACAGATACGCAGTATTTT. Translated: CASSQEERPTDTQYF.

Remarks on this clonotype: One junction end does not reproduce the germline sequence, and a read error may be involved. The CDR3 here is CASSGQGRDTGDLFF. CDR3 nucleotide sequence: TGTGCCAGCAGTGGCCAGGGGCGGGACACCGGGGATCTGTTTTTT. The chain joins TRBV2 to TRBJ2-2, with D perhaps being TRBD1 or TRBD2 (6 bases each). The germline gives CDR1 SNHLY, CDR2 FYNNEI. The CDR3 spans 15 residues. Full variable domain (rest looked up from reference TRBV2 and TRBJ2-2): EPEVTQTPSHQVTQMGQEVILRCVPISNHLYFYWYRQILGQKVEFLVSFYNNEISEKSEIFDDQFSVERPDGSNFTLKIRSTKLEDSAMYFCASSGQGRDTGDLFFGEGSRLTVL.

The table lists this clonotype with many counts. CDR3 amino acids: CASSENDRTYEQYF. The CDR3 coding sequence is TGCGCCAGCAGTGAGAACGACCGGACCTACGAGCAGTACTTC. The genes are TRBV10-1 and TRBJ2-7; no definite D call. Germline values: CDR1 WNHNN, CDR2 SYGVQD (reference sequence). The V end lost 2 bases, the J end lost 2 bases, and 10 bases lay between the germline ends. The length of the CDR3 is 14 residues.

There are many counts of this clonotype. The CDR3 DNA is TGCAGCGCGTTTACAGGGGGCAATGAGCAGTTCTTC. Protein sequence: CSAFTGGNEQFF. V usage is TRBV29-1 and J usage is TRBJ2-1; TRBD1 matches 8 bases. The CDR3 has 12 amino acids. V lost 7 bases and J lost 6; bases outside the gene matches: 5. CDR1 and CDR2 (germline): SQVTM, ANQGSEA.

This chain links TRBV5-1 with TRBJ2-7; D possibly corresponds to TRBD2 (6 bases). The ends were cut back, 2 bases at V and 3 bases at J, with 12 bases in the middle. The CDR3 is 14 residues long. Germline V gene lookup returns CDR1 SGHRS and CDR2 YFSETQ. The CDR3 sequence is CASSFGGMGYEQYF. Written as DNA, the CDR3 is TGCGCCAGCAGCTTTGGAGGGATGGGCTACGAGCAGTACTTC.

This clonotype has a count of ten or more. The chain carries TRBV7-8 and TRBJ2-5, with D unclear. The CDR3 runs 13 residues. Trimming shortened V by 5 bases and J by 3 bases, and 10 bases separated the two germline ends. CDR1 SGHVS and CDR2 FQNEAQ come from the germline V gene. The CDR3 sequence is CASSPGSKETQYF. DNA of the CDR3: TGTGCCAGCAGCCCTGGTAGCAAAGAGACCCAGTACTTC.

The rearrangement joins TRBV27 to TRBJ2-2; TRBD1 is a possible D gene (6 bases). CDR3 size: 13 residues. CDR1 and CDR2 (germline): MNHEY, SMNVEV (reference sequence). CDR3 sequence (DNA): TGTGCAACTCAGGGGATGAACACCGGGGAGCTGTTTTTT. Its protein is CATQGMNTGELFF.

In its sample, this clonotype was seen many times. The V call is TRBV4-3, the J call TRBJ1-1; the D gene is possibly TRBD1 (6 bases). Trimming took 0 bases from V and 3 from J, leaving 11 bases between them. Germline CDR1 is LGHNA and CDR2 is YSLEER. The CDR3 has 15 amino acids. This chain's CDR3 is CASSQDLGGHTEAFF. The CDR3 nucleotides read TGCGCCAGCAGCCAAGATCTCGGGGGCCACACTGAAGCTTTCTTT.

This clonotype appeared a few times. The chain has TRBV4-2 and TRBJ2-2; D remains ambiguous. This CDR3 comprises 15 residues. Trimming removed 0 bases at V and 1 base at J, with 6 bases between. Germline V gene sequence: CDR1 LGHNA, CDR2 YNFKEQ. Written as DNA, the CDR3 is TGTGCCAGCAGCCAAGAAGCCAGGAACACCGGGGAGCTGTTTTTT. It encodes CASSQEARNTGELFF.

The chain joins TRBV6-1 to TRBJ2-5; 8 bases agree with TRBD2. V trimming: 5 bases; J trimming: 2 bases; junction bases outside the gene matches: 7. Germline lookup yields CDR1 MNHNS and CDR2 SASEGT. This CDR3 spans 15 amino acids. The CDR3 DNA reads as TGTGCCAGCAGTCCCGCGGGACTAGATCAAGAGACCCAGTACTTC. Amino acid sequence: CASSPAGLDQETQYF.

This clonotype was counted many times. The rearrangement joins TRBV20-1 to TRBJ2-1; 10 bases align to TRBD2. Trimming removed 2 bases from V and 4 bases from J; junction bases left unmatched: 5. The CDR3 runs 15 residues. Per germline, CDR1 DFQATT and CDR2 SNEGSKA (reference sequence). The CDR3 DNA reads TGCAGTGCTAGAACTCTAGCGGGAGAATACAATGAGCAGTTCTTC. Its translation: CSARTLAGEYNEQFF.

This clonotype was found many times. The chain carries TRBV29-1 and TRBJ2-7; TRBD1 matches 11 bases. The J segment lost 0 bases and the V segment lost 7 bases, leaving 2 bases of the junction unmatched. This CDR3 contains 13 residues. Germline-derived CDR1 and CDR2 are SQVTM and ANQGSEA. CDR3 DNA: TGCAGCGCCGGGACAGGGGGCTCCTACGAGCAGTACTTC. Amino acids: CSAGTGGSYEQYF.

This chain links TRBV28 with TRBJ2-1, with a possible D match to TRBD1 (6 bases). With 4 bases removed from V and 0 bases from J, the gap between germline ends came to 13 bases. This CDR3 has 16 residues. The germline V gene encodes CDR1 MDHEN and CDR2 SYDVKM. This chain's CDR3 is CASSSGVISSYNEQFF. The CDR3 DNA sequence: TGTGCCAGCAGTTCAGGGGTCATTAGCTCCTACAATGAGCAGTTCTTC.

This clonotype was seen repeatedly, ten times or more. V is TRBV12-3 or TRBV12-4 and J is TRBJ1-1; 8 nucleotides agree with TRBD1. V dropped 5 bases and J dropped 8; count of bases not matched to a gene: 13. CDR3 length equals 15 residues. The CDR3, as DNA: TGTGCCAGCAGTCCGGAGACAGGGGCCCGGACCGAAGCTTTCTTT. It translates to CASSPETGARTEAFF.

A word on this clonotype: This may be a read error, as it is one base from a much larger clone. The J gene is TRBJ2-2, the V gene TRBV5-1; 8 positions agree with TRBD1. The CDR3 spans 18 residues. From germline, CDR1 is SGHRS and CDR2 YFSETQ. In DNA form, the CDR3 reads TGCGCCAGCAGCTTGACCTACGACAGGGGATGGAACACCGGGGAGCCGTTTTTT. Encoded protein: CASSLTYDRGWNTGEPFF.

This clonotype has just a few counts. The rearrangement links TRBV27 to TRBJ2-1, with 7 bases lining up with TRBD2. This CDR3 comprises 15 residues. After removal of 3 bases from V and 4 bases from J, the junction contained 6 bases not matched to a gene. CDR1 and CDR2 from the germline V gene are MNHEY and SMNVEV (reference sequence). CDR3 residues: CASSFPSGPYNEQFF. CDR3 coding DNA: TGTGCCAGCAGTTTTCCTAGCGGACCTTACAATGAGCAGTTCTTC.